This T cell receptor beta chain was sequenced during a study of blood T cell repertoires in COVID-19. The CDR3 sequence is 14 residues long. The V segment lost 5 bases and the J segment 4 bases; nucleotides outside the gene matches: 8. Germline assignment: CDR1 SGHTA and CDR2 FQGNSA. The data were produced by immunoSEQ multiplex PCR, yet TCRdb's version contains in-frame clones alone and is incomplete. The table lists around 220,000 clones, roughly 84% of them singletons. This clone occurred once. The receptor comes from a woman aged 40 to 50 who had recovered from COVID-19. V gene TRBV7-2 combines with J gene TRBJ2-7; 7 bases align to TRBD1. The sequenced material came from PBMCs or T cells enriched from blood (not recorded which). CDR3 protein: CASSLGQWQYEQYF. Written as DNA, the CDR3 is TGTGCCAGCAGCCTGGGACAGTGGCAGTACGAGCAGTACTTC.